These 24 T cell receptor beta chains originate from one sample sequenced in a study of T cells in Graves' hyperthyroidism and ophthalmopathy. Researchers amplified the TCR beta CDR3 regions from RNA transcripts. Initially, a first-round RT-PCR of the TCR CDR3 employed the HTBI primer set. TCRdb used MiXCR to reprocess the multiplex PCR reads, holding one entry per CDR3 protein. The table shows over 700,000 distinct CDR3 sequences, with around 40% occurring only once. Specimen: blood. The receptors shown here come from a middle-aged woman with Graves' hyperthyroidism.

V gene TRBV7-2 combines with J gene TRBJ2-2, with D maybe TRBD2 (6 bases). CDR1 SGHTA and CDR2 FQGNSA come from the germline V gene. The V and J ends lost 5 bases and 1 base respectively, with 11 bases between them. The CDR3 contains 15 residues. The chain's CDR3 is CASSPPGLNTGELFF. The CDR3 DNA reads TGTGCCAGCAGCCCGCCGGGACTGAACACCGGGGAGCTGTTTTTT.

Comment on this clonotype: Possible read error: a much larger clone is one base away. CDR3 sequence: CVTSDPAGGYTF. DNA of the CDR3: TGTGTCACCAGTGACCCGGCCGGTGGCTACACCTTC. This chain connects TRBV24-1 to TRBJ1-2; no clear D. Germline CDR1 KGHDR, CDR2 SFDVKD. The CDR3 has 12 residues.

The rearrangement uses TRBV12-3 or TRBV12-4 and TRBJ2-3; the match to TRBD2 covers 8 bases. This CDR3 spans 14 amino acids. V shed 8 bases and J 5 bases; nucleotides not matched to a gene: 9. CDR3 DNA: TGTGCCAGCTCTAAGCGGGAGTATTTAGATACGCAGTATTTT. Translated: CASSKREYLDTQYF.

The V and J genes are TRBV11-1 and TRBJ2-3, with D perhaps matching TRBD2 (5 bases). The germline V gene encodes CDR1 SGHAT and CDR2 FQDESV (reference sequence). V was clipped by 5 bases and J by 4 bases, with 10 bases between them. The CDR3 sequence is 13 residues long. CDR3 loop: CASSPGISDTQYF. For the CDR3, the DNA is TGTGCCAGCAGCCCGGGGATTTCAGATACGCAGTATTTT.

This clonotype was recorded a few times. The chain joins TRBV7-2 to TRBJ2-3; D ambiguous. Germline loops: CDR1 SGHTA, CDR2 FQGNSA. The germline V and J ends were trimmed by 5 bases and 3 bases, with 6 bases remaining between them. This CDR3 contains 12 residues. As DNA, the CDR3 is TGTGCCAGCAGCCTTAGGACAGATACGCAGTATTTT. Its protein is CASSLRTDTQYF.

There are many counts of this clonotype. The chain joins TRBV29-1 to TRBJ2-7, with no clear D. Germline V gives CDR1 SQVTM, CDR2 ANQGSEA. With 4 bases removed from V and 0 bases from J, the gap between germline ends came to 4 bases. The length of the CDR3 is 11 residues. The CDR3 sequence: CSVVLSYEQYF. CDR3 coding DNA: TGCAGCGTTGTCCTCTCCTACGAGCAGTACTTC.

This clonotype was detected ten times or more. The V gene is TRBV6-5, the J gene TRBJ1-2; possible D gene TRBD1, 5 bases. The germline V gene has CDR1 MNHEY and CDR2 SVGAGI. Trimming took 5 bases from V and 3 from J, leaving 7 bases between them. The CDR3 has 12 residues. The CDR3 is CASSETDYGYTF. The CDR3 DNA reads TGTGCCAGCAGTGAGACAGACTATGGCTACACCTTC.

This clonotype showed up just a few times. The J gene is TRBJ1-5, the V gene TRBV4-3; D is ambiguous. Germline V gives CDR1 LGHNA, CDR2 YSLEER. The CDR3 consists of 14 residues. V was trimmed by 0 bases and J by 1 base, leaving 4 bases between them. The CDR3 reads CASSQDVSNQPQHF. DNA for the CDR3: TGCGCCAGCAGCCAAGATGTCAGCAATCAGCCCCAGCATTTT.

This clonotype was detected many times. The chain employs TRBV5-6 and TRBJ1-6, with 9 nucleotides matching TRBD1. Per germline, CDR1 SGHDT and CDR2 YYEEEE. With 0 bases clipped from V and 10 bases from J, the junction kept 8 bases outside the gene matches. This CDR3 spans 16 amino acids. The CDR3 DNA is TGTGCCAGCAGCTTGGACCGGGACAGGGTGTGGTCACCCCTCCACTTT. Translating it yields CASSLDRDRVWSPLHF.

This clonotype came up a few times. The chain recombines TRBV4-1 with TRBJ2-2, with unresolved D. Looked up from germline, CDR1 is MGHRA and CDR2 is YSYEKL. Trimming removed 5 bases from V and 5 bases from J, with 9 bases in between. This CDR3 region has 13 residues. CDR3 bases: TGCGCCAGCAGCGGTTTGTTAACCGGGGAGCTGTTTTTT. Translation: CASSGLLTGELFF.

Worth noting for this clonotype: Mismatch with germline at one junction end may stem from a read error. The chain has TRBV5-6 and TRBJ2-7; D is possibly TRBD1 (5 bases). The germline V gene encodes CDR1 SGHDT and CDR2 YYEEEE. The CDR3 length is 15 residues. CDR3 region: CASSYKFDSPYGQYF. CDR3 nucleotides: TGTGCCAGCAGTTACAAATTTGACAGCCCGTACGGGCAGTACTTC.

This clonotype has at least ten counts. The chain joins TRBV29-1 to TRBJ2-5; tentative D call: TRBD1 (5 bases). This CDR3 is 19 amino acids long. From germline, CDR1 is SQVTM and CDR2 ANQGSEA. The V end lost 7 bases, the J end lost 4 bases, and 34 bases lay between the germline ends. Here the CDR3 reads CSAETVLTPSGGSGETQYF. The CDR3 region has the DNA TGCAGCGCAGAGACAGTTTTGACCCCCAGTGGCGGCTCGGGAGAGACCCAGTACTTC. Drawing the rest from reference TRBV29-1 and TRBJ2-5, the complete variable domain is SAVISQKPSRDICQRGTSLTIQCQVDSQVTMMFWYRQQPGQSLTLIATANQGSEATYESGFVIDKFPISRPNLTFSTLTVSNMSPEDSSIYLCSAETVLTPSGGSGETQYFGPGTRLLVL.

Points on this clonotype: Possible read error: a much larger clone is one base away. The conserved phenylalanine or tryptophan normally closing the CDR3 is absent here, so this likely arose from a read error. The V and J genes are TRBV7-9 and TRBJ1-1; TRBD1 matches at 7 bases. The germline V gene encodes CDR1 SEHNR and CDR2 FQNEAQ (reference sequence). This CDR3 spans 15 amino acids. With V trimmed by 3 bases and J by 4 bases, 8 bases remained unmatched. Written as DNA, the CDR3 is TGTGCCAGCAGCTTCCCGGGGACAGCAATCACTGAAGCTTTCCTT. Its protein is CASSFPGTAITEAFL.

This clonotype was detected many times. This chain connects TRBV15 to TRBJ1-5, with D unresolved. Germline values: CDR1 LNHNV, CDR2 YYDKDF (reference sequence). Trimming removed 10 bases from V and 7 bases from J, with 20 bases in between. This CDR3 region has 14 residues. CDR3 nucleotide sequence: TGTGCCAGCCGGTGGGGTGGAGGAGAACAGCCCCAGCATTTT. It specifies CASRWGGGEQPQHF. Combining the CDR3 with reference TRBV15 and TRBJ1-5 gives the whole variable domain DAMVIQNPRYQVTQFGKPVTLSCSQTLNHNVMYWYQQKSSQAPKLLFHYYDKDFNNEADTPDNFQSRRPNTSFCFLDIRSPGLGDTAMYLCASRWGGGEQPQHFGDGTRLSIL.

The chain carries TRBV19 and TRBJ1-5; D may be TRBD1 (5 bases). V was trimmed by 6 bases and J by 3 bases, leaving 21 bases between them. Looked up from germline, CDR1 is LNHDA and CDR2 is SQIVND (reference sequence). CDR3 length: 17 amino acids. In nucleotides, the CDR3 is TGTGCCAGTAGCTTGCCCCCGGGACCGACCTTCAATCAGCCCCAGCATTTT. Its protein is CASSLPPGPTFNQPQHF.

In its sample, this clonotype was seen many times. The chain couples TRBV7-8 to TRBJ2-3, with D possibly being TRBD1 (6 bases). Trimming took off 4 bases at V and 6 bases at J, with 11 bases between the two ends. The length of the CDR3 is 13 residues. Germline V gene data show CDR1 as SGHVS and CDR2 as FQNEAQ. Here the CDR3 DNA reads TGTGCCAGCAGCTCATACAGGGCGGATACGCAGTATTTT. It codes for CASSSYRADTQYF.

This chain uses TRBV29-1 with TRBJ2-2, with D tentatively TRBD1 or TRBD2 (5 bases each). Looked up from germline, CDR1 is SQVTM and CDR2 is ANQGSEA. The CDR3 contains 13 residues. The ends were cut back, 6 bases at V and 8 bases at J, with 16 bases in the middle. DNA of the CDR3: TGCAGCGTGGGGGACCTGGTCGCGGGGGAGCTGTTTTTT. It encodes CSVGDLVAGELFF.

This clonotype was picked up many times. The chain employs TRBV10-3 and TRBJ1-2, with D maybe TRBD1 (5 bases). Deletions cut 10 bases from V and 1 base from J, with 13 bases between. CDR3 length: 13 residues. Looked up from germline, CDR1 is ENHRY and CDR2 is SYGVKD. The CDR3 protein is CASRDGHNYGYTF. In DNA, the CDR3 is TGTGCCAGTAGGGACGGGCATAACTATGGCTACACCTTC.

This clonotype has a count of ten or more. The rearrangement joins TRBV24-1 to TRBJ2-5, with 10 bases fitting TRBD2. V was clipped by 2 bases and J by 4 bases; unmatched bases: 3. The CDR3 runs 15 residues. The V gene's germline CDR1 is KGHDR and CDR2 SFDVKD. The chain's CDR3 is CATSDWLAGVETQYF. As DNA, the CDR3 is TGTGCCACCAGTGATTGGCTAGCGGGAGTAGAGACCCAGTACTTC.

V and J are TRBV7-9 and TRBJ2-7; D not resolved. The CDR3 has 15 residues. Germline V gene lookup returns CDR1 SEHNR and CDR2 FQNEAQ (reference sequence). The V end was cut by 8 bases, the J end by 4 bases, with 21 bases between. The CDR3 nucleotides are TGTGCCAGCCCCCCGGAGAGGAGTCTCCCTTACGAGCAGTACTTC. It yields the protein CASPPERSLPYEQYF.

The CDR3 region is CSARGGGVSYGYTF. Here the CDR3 DNA reads TGCAGTGCTAGAGGGGGGGGGGTTAGCTATGGCTACACCTTC. The chain has TRBV20-1 and TRBJ1-2, with D possibly matching TRBD1 (5 bases). The germline CDR1 and CDR2 sequences are DFQATT and SNEGSKA (reference sequence). Trimming pared 1 base from V and 4 bases from J, leaving 13 bases between. This CDR3 spans 14 amino acids.

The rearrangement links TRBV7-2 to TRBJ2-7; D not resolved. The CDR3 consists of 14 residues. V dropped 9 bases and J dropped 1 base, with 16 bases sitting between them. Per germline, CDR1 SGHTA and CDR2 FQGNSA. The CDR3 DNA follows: TGTGCCAGTAGTATGACTCGTGATTCCTACGAGCAGTACTTC. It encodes CASSMTRDSYEQYF.

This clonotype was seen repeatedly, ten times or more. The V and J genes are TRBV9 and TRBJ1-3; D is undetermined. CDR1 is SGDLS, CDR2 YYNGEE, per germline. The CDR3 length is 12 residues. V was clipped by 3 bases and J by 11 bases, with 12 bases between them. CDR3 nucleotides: TGTGCCAGCAGCGGCCACGAATCACCCATATATTTT. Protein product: CASSGHESPIYF.

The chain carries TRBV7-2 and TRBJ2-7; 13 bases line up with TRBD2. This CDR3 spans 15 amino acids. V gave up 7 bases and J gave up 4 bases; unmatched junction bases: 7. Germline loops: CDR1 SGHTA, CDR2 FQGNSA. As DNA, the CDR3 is TGTGCCAGCATCCCGGGACTAGCGGGGACGTACGAGCAGTACTTC. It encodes CASIPGLAGTYEQYF.